The following is a T cell receptor beta chain sequence with its context. The source of the sample is a study of post-analysis software for immune sequencing data. Unique molecular identifiers featured in each of the TCR beta cDNA libraries. TCRdb recomputed calls from the PCR reads with MiXCR, one row per CDR3 protein. Of about 820,000 distinct CDR3 sequences in the sample, 53% were seen once. This sequence was found in a girl aged 5-17 years with multiple sclerosis. The material sequenced was blood.

This CDR3 reads CSAPPYGSRTYEQYF. As DNA, the CDR3 is TGCAGTGCTCCCCCCTATGGCAGCCGGACCTACGAGCAGTACTTC. The chain is built from TRBV20-1 and TRBJ2-7; D is unclear. The CDR3 is made up of 15 amino acids. Germline V gives CDR1 DFQATT, CDR2 SNEGSKA (reference sequence). The V gene lost 5 bases and the J gene lost 2 bases, with 19 bases spanning the gap.